This is a list of T cell receptor beta chains from one sample in a study of cytomegalovirus exposure and HLA in healthy donors. The assay was immunoSEQ multiplex PCR, and TCRdb's table has in-frame clones only and misses some. The sample yields 130,000 or so clones, 65% to 90% seen once. The material sequenced was PBMCs. The source of these receptors is a young woman in good health and CMV-seropositive. CDR3s include the opening cysteine and the closing phenylalanine or tryptophan. Fields, in order: CDR3 protein, CDR3 DNA, D gene, clone size, V gene, J gene. The D gene is left open where the match is weak. Where a row states a size, it is once, few, many or the class of an expanded clone; other rows omit it.

cdr3_aa: CASKTGINTEAFF
cdr3_nt: TGTGCCAGCAAGACAGGGATTAACACTGAAGCTTTCTTT
d_call: TRBD1
clone_size: .
v_call: TRBV6-1
j_call: TRBJ1-1

cdr3_aa: CASSLESSGTGAHEQYF
cdr3_nt: TGTGCCAGCAGCTTAGAGAGTTCCGGGACAGGGGCACACGAGCAGTACTTC
d_call: TRBD1
clone_size: .
v_call: TRBV7-6
j_call: TRBJ2-7

cdr3_aa: CASSVETGLSGYTF
cdr3_nt: TGTGCCAGCAGCGTAGAGACTGGTTTAAGTGGCTACACCTTC
d_call: .
clone_size: once
v_call: TRBV9
j_call: TRBJ1-2

cdr3_aa: CASSLERPSYEQFF
cdr3_nt: TGTGCCAGCAGTTTAGAACGACCTAGCTATGAGCAGTTCTTC
d_call: .
clone_size: .
v_call: TRBV27
j_call: TRBJ2-1

cdr3_aa: CASSTGGGGNTIYF
cdr3_nt: TGTGCCAGCAGTACAGGGGGTGGTGGAAACACCATATATTTT
d_call: TRBD1
clone_size: .
v_call: TRBV2
j_call: TRBJ1-3

cdr3_aa: CASSLTYNSPLHF
cdr3_nt: TGTGCCAGCAGCTTAACTTATAATTCACCCCTCCACTTT
d_call: .
clone_size: .
v_call: TRBV28
j_call: TRBJ1-6

cdr3_aa: CASSQEWAGPSYEQFF
cdr3_nt: TGCGCCAGCAGCCAAGAGTGGGCAGGGCCCTCGTATGAGCAGTTCTTC
d_call: .
clone_size: .
v_call: TRBV4-1
j_call: TRBJ2-1

cdr3_aa: CASSQVGPLSEKLFF
cdr3_nt: TGTGCCAGCAGCCAAGTTGGCCCCCTCTCGGAAAAACTGTTTTTT
d_call: .
clone_size: once
v_call: TRBV4-2
j_call: TRBJ1-4

cdr3_aa: CASSTGVTYEQYF
cdr3_nt: TGTGCCAGCAGCACCGGGGTAACCTACGAGCAGTACTTC
d_call: .
clone_size: few
v_call: TRBV7-6
j_call: TRBJ2-7

cdr3_aa: CASTQGQPNTEAFF
cdr3_nt: TGTGCCAGCACTCAGGGACAGCCGAACACTGAAGCTTTCTTT
d_call: TRBD1
clone_size: .
v_call: TRBV2
j_call: TRBJ1-1

cdr3_aa: CASSEVAGRPSGNTIYF
cdr3_nt: TGTGCCAGCAGTGAAGTCGCAGGCAGACCCTCTGGAAACACCATATATTTT
d_call: .
clone_size: .
v_call: TRBV6-1
j_call: TRBJ1-3

cdr3_aa: CAIRGTSGANVGELFF
cdr3_nt: TGTGCCATCAGAGGGACTAGCGGGGCGAACGTCGGGGAGCTGTTTTTT
d_call: TRBD2
clone_size: .
v_call: TRBV10-3
j_call: TRBJ2-2

cdr3_aa: CASSPGSGVNTEAFF
cdr3_nt: TGTGCCAGCAGTCCCGGGTCGGGGGTGAACACTGAAGCTTTCTTT
d_call: .
clone_size: .
v_call: TRBV27
j_call: TRBJ1-1

cdr3_aa: CASRPDSYTEAFF
cdr3_nt: TGTGCCAGCAGACCGGACAGCTACACTGAAGCTTTCTTT
d_call: .
clone_size: .
v_call: TRBV27
j_call: TRBJ1-1

cdr3_aa: CASSEFQGVEAFF
cdr3_nt: TGTGCCAGCAGTGAATTTCAAGGGGTTGAAGCTTTCTTT
d_call: .
clone_size: .
v_call: TRBV25-1
j_call: TRBJ1-1

cdr3_aa: CASSMRDRNQPQHF
cdr3_nt: TGTGCCAGTAGTATGAGGGACAGAAATCAGCCCCAGCATTTT
d_call: TRBD1
clone_size: .
v_call: TRBV19
j_call: TRBJ1-5

cdr3_aa: CASSTSSGTGSEKLFF
cdr3_nt: TGTGCCAGTAGTACGTCTTCCGGGACAGGATCTGAAAAACTGTTTTTT
d_call: TRBD1
clone_size: .
v_call: TRBV19
j_call: TRBJ1-4

cdr3_aa: CASSRLRGVNEKLFF
cdr3_nt: TGTGCCAGTAGCCGCCTCAGGGGGGTTAATGAAAAACTGTTTTTT
d_call: TRBD1
clone_size: .
v_call: TRBV19
j_call: TRBJ1-4

cdr3_aa: CASSPDTIRQPQHF
cdr3_nt: TGTGCCAGCAGCCCGGACACCATTAGGCAGCCCCAGCATTTT
d_call: .
clone_size: .
v_call: TRBV27
j_call: TRBJ1-5

cdr3_aa: CASSPGTSGGAWETQYF
cdr3_nt: TGTGCCAGTAGTCCCGGGACTAGCGGGGGGGCGTGGGAGACCCAGTACTTC
d_call: TRBD2
clone_size: .
v_call: TRBV19
j_call: TRBJ2-5

cdr3_aa: CASSLTGGRDIQYF
cdr3_nt: TGTGCCAGCAGCTTAACTGGGGGGAGGGACATTCAGTACTTC
d_call: TRBD2
clone_size: .
v_call: TRBV7-9
j_call: TRBJ2-4

cdr3_aa: CASSWLAGAGETQYF
cdr3_nt: TGTGCCAGCAGCTGGCTAGCGGGGGCGGGTGAGACCCAGTACTTC
d_call: TRBD2
clone_size: .
v_call: TRBV5-4
j_call: TRBJ2-5

cdr3_aa: CASSILTGELFF
cdr3_nt: TGTGCCAGCAGTATACTCACCGGGGAGCTGTTTTTT
d_call: .
clone_size: .
v_call: TRBV27
j_call: TRBJ2-2